Below are 7 T cell receptor beta chains sequenced from a single sample in a study of blood T cells in healthy people across ages (dated by TCRdb to about 2015). Receptor amplification or capture employed 5' RACE. Sequencing took place on an Illumina HiSeq 2500. A second PCR of roughly 7 to 11 cycles was performed with a sample-barcoded 5' primer and a J-beta primer mix. TCRdb passed the public sequencing reads through fastp at Q25 and MiXCR, retaining productive beta sequences. Rows with a matching CDR3 protein are joined into one entry that keeps the most common DNA and genes. This sample gives more than 600,000 distinct CDR3 sequences in total; about 25% of them show up just once. The ten largest clonotypes hold 9% to 9.5% of the sample. These data were also filed under a second study, of T cells of mothers and their children.

The material sequenced was blood. The source of these receptors is a boy aged 5-17 years in good health.

The chain joins TRBV7-6 to TRBJ2-3; TRBD2 might be the D (6 bases). V lost 5 bases and J 1 base, leaving 10 bases between the germline ends. Per the germline V gene, CDR1 is SGHVS and CDR2 is FNYEAQ. The CDR3 extends over 14 amino acids. The CDR3 reads CASSHGTGTDTQYF. DNA for the CDR3: TGTGCCAGCAGCCACGGGACTGGCACAGATACGCAGTATTTT.

The rearrangement links TRBV12-3 or TRBV12-4 to TRBJ1-5; no definite D call. Deletions cut 5 bases from V and 0 bases from J, with 14 bases between. The CDR3 spans 16 residues. CDR3 nucleotides: TGTGCCAGCAGTCCCCAGGAGGTAATTAGCAATCAGCCCCAGCATTTT. Its protein is CASSPQEVISNQPQHF.

The chain combines TRBV11-2 with TRBJ2-5; 7 bases match TRBD2. The J call may be mistaken, given a closer DNA end match to TRBJ2-7. The CDR3 is 13 residues long. Germline assignment: CDR1 SGHAT and CDR2 FQNNGV. CDR3: CASSSGLIYEQYF. As DNA, the CDR3 is TGTGCCAGCAGCTCGGGACTAATCTACGAGCAGTACTTC.

This clonotype was observed a few times. The chain combines TRBV13 with TRBJ1-4; the D is unclear. The CDR3 has 14 amino acids. V gave up 2 bases and J gave up 3 bases, with 7 bases separating them. CDR1 PRHDT and CDR2 FYEKMQ come from the germline V gene (reference sequence). CDR3 sequence reads: CASSLKWANEKLFF. In nucleotides, the CDR3 is TGTGCCAGCAGCTTAAAGTGGGCTAATGAAAAACTGTTTTTT. The full variable domain, its missing parts supplied by reference TRBV13 and TRBJ1-4, is AAGVIQSPRHLIKEKRETATLKCYPIPRHDTVYWYQQGPGQDPQFLISFYEKMQSDKGSIPDRFSAQQFSDYHSELNMSSLELGDSALYFCASSLKWANEKLFFGSGTQLSVL.

The V and J genes are TRBV2 and TRBJ1-2, with D tentatively TRBD1 (6 bases). The V end lost 3 bases, the J end lost 3 bases, and 8 bases lay between the germline ends. The CDR3 totals 13 residues. From germline, CDR1 is SNHLY and CDR2 FYNNEI. CDR3 in amino acids: CASSDKGDYGYTF. The CDR3 DNA follows: TGTGCCAGCAGTGATAAGGGGGACTATGGCTACACCTTC.

This sequence joins TRBV20-1 and TRBJ2-3; 8 nucleotides line up with TRBD2. This CDR3 contains 15 residues. The J segment lost 0 bases and the V segment lost 4 bases, leaving 6 bases of the junction unmatched. CDR1 and CDR2 from the germline V gene are DFQATT and SNEGSKA (reference sequence). The CDR3 nucleotides read TGCAGTGCTAATGGAGTAGCGGGAAGCACAGATACGCAGTATTTT. This encodes CSANGVAGSTDTQYF.

CDR3 in amino acids: CASSLAFGEEETQYF. The CDR3 DNA reads TGTGCCAGCAGTTTAGCGTTCGGGGAGGAAGAGACCCAGTACTTC. The chain carries TRBV12-3 or TRBV12-4 and TRBJ2-5; D is possibly TRBD2 (6 bases). The CDR3 covers 15 residues. The V gene lost 0 bases and the J gene lost 3 bases, with 11 bases spanning the gap.